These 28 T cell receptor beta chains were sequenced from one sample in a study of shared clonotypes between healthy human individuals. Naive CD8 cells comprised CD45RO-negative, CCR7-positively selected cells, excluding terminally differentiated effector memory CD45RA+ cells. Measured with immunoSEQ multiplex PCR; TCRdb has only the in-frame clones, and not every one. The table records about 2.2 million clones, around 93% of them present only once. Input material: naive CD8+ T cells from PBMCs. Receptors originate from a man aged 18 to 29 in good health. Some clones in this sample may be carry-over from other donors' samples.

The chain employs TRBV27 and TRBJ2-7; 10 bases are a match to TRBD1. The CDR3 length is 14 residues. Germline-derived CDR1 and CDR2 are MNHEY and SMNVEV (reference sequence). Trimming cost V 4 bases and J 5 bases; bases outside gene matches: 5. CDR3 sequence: CASSSGTGVHEQYF. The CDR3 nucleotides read TGTGCCAGCAGTTCTGGGACAGGGGTCCACGAGCAGTACTTC.

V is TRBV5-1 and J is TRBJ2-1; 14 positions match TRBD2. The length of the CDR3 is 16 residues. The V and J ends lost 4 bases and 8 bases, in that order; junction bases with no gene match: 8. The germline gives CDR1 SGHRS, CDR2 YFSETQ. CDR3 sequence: CASSPGLAGAEDEQFF. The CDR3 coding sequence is TGCGCCAGCAGCCCGGGACTAGCGGGAGCTGAGGATGAGCAGTTCTTC.

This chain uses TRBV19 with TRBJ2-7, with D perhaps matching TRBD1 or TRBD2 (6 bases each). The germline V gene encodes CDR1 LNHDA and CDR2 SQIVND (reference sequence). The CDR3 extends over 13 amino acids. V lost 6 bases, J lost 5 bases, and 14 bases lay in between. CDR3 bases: TGTGCCAGTAGCACGGGGGCAGGGAACGAGCAGTACTTC. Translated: CASSTGAGNEQYF.

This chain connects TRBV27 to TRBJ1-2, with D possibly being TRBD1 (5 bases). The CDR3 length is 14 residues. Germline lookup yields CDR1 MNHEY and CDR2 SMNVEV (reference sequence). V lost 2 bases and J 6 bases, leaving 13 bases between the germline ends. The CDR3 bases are TGTGCCAGCAGTTTAGTCGGTGCCAGGGATGGCTACACCTTC. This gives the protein CASSLVGARDGYTF.

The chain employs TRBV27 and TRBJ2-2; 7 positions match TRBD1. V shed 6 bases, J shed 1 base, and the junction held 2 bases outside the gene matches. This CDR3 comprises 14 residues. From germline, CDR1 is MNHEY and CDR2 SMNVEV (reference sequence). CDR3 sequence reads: CASRWDRNTGELFF. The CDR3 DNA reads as TGTGCCAGCAGATGGGACAGGAACACCGGGGAGCTGTTTTTT.

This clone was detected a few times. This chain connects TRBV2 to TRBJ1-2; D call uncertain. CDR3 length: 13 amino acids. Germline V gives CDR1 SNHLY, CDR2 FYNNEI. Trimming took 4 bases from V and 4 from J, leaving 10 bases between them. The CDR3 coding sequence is TGTGCCAGCAGTGTAGGGTTAGGCTATGGCTACACCTTC. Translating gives CASSVGLGYGYTF.

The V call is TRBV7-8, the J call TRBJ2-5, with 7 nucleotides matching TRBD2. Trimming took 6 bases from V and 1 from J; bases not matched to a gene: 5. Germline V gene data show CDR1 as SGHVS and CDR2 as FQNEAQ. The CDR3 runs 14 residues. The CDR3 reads CASRRSGVQETQYF. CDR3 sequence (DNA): TGTGCCAGCAGGAGGAGCGGGGTCCAAGAGACCCAGTACTTC.

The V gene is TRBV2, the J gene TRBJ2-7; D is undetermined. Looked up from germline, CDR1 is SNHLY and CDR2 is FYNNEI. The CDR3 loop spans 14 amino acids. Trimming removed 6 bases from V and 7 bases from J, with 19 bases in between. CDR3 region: CASSAPQLGWEQYF. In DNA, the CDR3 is TGTGCCAGCAGCGCCCCCCAATTGGGTTGGGAGCAGTACTTC.

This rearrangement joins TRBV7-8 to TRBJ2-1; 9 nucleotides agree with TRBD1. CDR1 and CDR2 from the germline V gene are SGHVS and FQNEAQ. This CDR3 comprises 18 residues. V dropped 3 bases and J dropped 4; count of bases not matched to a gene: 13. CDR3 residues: CASSLSLIRDRVYNEQFF. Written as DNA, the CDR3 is TGTGCCAGCAGCTTGTCATTAATCCGGGACAGGGTGTACAATGAGCAGTTCTTC. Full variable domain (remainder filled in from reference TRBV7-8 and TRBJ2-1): GAGVSQSPRYKVAKRGQDVALRCDPISGHVSLFWYQQALGQGPEFLTYFQNEAQLDKSGLPSDRFFAERPEGSVSTLKIQRTQQEDSAVYLCASSLSLIRDRVYNEQFFGPGTRLTVL.

CDR3 sequence reads: CSVDSAGSPYEQYF. CDR3 sequence (DNA): TGCAGCGTTGATTCGGCGGGATCCCCCTACGAGCAGTACTTC. The chain is built from TRBV29-1 and TRBJ2-7, with D perhaps TRBD2 (6 bases). The V gene's germline CDR1 is SQVTM and CDR2 ANQGSEA. This CDR3 is 14 amino acids long. Deletions cut 3 bases from V and 2 bases from J, with 14 bases between.

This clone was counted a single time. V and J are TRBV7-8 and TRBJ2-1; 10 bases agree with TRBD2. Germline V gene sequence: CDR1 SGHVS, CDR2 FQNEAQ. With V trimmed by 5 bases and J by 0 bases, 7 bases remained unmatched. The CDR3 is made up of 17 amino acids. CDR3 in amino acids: CASSPTSSGSSYNEQFF. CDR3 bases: TGTGCCAGCAGCCCGACTTCTAGCGGGAGCTCCTACAATGAGCAGTTCTTC.

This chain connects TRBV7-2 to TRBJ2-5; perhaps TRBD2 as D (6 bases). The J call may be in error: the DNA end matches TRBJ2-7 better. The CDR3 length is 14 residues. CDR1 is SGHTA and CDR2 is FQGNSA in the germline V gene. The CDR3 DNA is TGTGCCAGCAGCCCGGGACTGCTTAACTACGAGCAGTACTTC. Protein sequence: CASSPGLLNYEQYF.

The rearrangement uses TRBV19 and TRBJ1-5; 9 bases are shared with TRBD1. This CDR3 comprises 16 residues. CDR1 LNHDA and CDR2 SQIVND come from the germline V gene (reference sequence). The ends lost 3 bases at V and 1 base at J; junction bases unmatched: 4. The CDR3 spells CASSMDRGRSNQPQHF. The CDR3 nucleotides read TGTGCCAGTAGTATGGACAGGGGCAGGAGCAATCAGCCCCAGCATTTT.

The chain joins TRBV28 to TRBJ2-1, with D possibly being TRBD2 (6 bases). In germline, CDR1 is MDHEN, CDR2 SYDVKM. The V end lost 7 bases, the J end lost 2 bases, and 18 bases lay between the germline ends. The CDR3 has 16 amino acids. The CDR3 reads CASNQLVGEAYNEQFF. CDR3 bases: TGTGCCAGCAACCAATTGGTGGGGGAGGCCTACAATGAGCAGTTCTTC. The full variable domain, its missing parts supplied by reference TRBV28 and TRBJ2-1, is DVKVTQSSRYLVKRTGEKVFLECVQDMDHENMFWYRQDPGLGLRLIYFSYDVKMKEKGDIPEGYSVSREKKERFSLILESASTNQTSMYLCASNQLVGEAYNEQFFGPGTRLTVL.

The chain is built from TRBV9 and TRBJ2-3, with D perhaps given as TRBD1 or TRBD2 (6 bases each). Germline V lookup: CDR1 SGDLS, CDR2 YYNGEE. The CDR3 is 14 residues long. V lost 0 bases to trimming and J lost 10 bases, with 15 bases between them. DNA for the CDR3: TGTGCCAGCAGCGTAGCTCGGCAAGGGGGGCCGCAGTATTTT. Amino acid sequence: CASSVARQGGPQYF.

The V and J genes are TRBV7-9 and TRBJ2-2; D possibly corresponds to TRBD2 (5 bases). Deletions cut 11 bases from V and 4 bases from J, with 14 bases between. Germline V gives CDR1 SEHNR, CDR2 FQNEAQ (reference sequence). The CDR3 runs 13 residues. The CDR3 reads CASADYSTGELFF. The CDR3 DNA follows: TGTGCCTCCGCCGACTATAGCACCGGGGAGCTGTTTTTT.

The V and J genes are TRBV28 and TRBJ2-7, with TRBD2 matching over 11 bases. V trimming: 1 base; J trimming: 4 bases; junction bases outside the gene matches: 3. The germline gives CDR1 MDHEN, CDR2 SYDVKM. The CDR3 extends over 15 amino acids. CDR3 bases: TGTGCCAGCAGTTTATCGGGACTAGCGGAGTACGAGCAGTACTTC. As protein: CASSLSGLAEYEQYF.

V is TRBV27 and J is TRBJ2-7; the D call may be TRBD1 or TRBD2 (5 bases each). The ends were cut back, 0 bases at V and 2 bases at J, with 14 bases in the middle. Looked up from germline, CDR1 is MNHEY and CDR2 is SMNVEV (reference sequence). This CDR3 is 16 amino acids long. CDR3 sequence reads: CASSLSSRPGPYEQYF. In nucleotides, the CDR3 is TGTGCCAGCAGTTTATCGAGTCGGCCGGGACCCTACGAGCAGTACTTC.

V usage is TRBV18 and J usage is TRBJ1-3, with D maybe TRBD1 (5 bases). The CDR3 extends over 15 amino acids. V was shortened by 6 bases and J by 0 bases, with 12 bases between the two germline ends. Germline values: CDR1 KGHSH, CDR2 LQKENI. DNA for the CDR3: TGTGCCAGCTCCCTCGGGGGGGTCTCTGGAAACACCATATATTTT. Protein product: CASSLGGVSGNTIYF.

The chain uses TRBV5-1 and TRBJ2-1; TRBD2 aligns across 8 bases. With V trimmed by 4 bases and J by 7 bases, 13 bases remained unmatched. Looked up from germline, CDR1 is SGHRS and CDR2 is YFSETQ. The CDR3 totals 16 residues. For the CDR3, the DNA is TGCGCCAGCAGCCTCACAGCGGGAGTCGGTAGGAATGAGCAGTTCTTC. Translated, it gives CASSLTAGVGRNEQFF.

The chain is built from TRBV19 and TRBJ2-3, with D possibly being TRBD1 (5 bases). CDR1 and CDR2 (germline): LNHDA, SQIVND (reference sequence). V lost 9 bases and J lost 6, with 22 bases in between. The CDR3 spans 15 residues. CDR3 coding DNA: TGTGCCAGCAGACTTACAGGCGTCAGTAGGGATACGCAGTATTTT. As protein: CASRLTGVSRDTQYF. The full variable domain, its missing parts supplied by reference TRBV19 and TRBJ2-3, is DGGITQSPKYLFRKEGQNVTLSCEQNLNHDAMYWYRQDPGQGLRLIYYSQIVNDFQKGDIAEGYSVSREKKESFPLTVTSAQKNPTAFYLCASRLTGVSRDTQYFGPGTRLTVL.

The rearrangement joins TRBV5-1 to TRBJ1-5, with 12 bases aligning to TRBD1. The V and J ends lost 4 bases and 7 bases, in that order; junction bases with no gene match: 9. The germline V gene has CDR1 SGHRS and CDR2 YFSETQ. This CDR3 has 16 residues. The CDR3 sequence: CASSPGDRGLGQPQHF. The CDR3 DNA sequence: TGCGCCAGCAGCCCGGGGGACAGGGGGCTCGGGCAGCCCCAGCATTTT.

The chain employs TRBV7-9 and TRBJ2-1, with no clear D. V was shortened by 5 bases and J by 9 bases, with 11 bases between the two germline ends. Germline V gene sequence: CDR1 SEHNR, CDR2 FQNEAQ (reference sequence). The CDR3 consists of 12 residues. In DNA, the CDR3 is TGTGCCAGCAGCCAACCGGTAGGTGAGCAGTTCTTC. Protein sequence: CASSQPVGEQFF.

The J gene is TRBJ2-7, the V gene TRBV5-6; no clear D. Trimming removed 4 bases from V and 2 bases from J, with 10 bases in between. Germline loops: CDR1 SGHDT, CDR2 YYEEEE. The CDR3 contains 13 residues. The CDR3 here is CASSVQGPYEQYF. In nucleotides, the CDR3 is TGTGCCAGCAGCGTGCAAGGACCCTACGAGCAGTACTTC.

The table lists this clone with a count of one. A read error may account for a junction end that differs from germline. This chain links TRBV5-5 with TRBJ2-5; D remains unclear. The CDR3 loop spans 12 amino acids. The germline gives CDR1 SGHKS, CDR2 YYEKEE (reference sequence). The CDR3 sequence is CASTLPQETQYF. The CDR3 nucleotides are TGTGCCAGCACCTTGCCCCAAGAGACCCAGTACTTC.

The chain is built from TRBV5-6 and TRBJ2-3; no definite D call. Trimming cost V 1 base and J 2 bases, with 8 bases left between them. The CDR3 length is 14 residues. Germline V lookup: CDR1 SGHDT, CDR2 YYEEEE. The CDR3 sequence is CASSLSLSTDTQYF. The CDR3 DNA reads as TGTGCCAGCAGCTTGAGTCTTTCCACAGATACGCAGTATTTT.

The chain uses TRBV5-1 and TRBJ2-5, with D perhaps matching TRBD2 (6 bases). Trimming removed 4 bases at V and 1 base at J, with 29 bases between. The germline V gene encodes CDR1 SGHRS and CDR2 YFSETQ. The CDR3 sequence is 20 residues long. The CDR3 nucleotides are TGCGCCAGCAGCCACAAAGGCGAGGACCCAGGGCTCGGGGGCCAAGAGACCCAGTACTTC. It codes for CASSHKGEDPGLGGQETQYF.

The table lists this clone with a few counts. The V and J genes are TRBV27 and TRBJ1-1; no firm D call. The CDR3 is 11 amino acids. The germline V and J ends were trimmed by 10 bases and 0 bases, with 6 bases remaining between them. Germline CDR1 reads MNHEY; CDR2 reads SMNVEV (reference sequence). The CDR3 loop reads CATVLNTEAFF. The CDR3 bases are TGTGCCACCGTTTTGAACACTGAAGCTTTCTTT.